These 10 T cell receptor beta chains were all obtained from the same sample, sequenced in a study of blood T cell repertoires in COVID-19. Using immunoSEQ multiplex PCR, the repertoire was profiled, and TCRdb retains in-frame clones only, with some absent. The sample consists of about 230,000 clones, 70% to 90% of them appearing once. Sequencing used PBMCs or T cells enriched from blood (not recorded which). Every receptor here comes from a woman aged 40-49 years with acute COVID-19.

The CDR3 loop is CASSRNRGADTQYF. The CDR3 DNA follows: TGTGCCAGCAGCCGGAACAGGGGAGCGGATACGCAGTATTTT. The rearrangement links TRBV7-6 to TRBJ2-3; 7 bases align to TRBD1. V gave up 5 bases and J gave up 6 bases; unmatched junction bases: 8. CDR3 length: 14 residues. CDR1 is SGHVS, CDR2 FNYEAQ, per germline.

The chain combines TRBV7-2 with TRBJ1-1; D is unresolved. Trimming took 2 bases from V and 0 from J, leaving 10 bases between them. The CDR3 extends over 15 amino acids. CDR1 and CDR2 (germline): SGHTA, FQGNSA. CDR3 sequence: CASSLSPAMNTEAFF. The CDR3 nucleotides read TGTGCCAGCAGCTTATCTCCAGCGATGAACACTGAAGCTTTCTTT.

The rearrangement uses TRBV6-6 and TRBJ2-7; D is ambiguous. Germline V gene sequence: CDR1 MNHNY, CDR2 SVGAGI (reference sequence). The CDR3 spans 14 residues. V lost 6 bases, J lost 1 base, and 13 bases lay in between. CDR3 protein: CASRDALFSYEQYF. As DNA, the CDR3 is TGTGCCAGCAGAGATGCGCTCTTTTCCTACGAGCAGTACTTC.

The chain links TRBV7-2 to TRBJ1-5; possible D gene TRBD1, 5 bases. The CDR3 is 15 amino acids. CDR1 and CDR2 from the germline V gene are SGHTA and FQGNSA. Trimming removed 4 bases at V and 11 bases at J, with 21 bases between. CDR3 amino acids: CASSSPDGGISSQHF. CDR3 coding DNA: TGTGCCAGCAGCTCCCCGGATGGGGGGATTTCGTCCCAGCATTTT. Full variable domain (remainder filled in from reference TRBV7-2 and TRBJ1-5): GAGVSQSPSNKVTEKGKDVELRCDPISGHTALYWYRQSLGQGLEFLIYFQGNSAPDKSGLPSDRFSAERTGGSVSTLTIQRTQQEDSAVYLCASSSPDGGISSQHFGDGTRLSIL.

The V call is TRBV19, the J call TRBJ1-5; unclear D gene. This CDR3 spans 17 amino acids. CDR1 LNHDA and CDR2 SQIVND come from the germline V gene (reference sequence). With 3 bases removed from V and 2 bases from J, the gap between germline ends came to 17 bases. CDR3 coding DNA: TGTGCCAGTAGTATCTTATCCTCCCAGGTAGGCAATCAGCCCCAGCATTTT. Translating it yields CASSILSSQVGNQPQHF.

The chain couples TRBV4-3 to TRBJ1-6; the D gene is possibly TRBD1 (5 bases). This CDR3 region has 17 residues. Looked up from germline, CDR1 is LGHNA and CDR2 is YSLEER. V was trimmed by 4 bases and J by 0 bases, leaving 13 bases between them. CDR3 bases: TGCGCCAGCAGCCGGGGACGGGGGAGCTCCTATAATTCACCCCTCCACTTT. It specifies CASSRGRGSSYNSPLHF.

CDR3 in DNA: TGTGCCAGTAGTATGGTCTCAGGGGCGTTGAGCAATCAGCCCCAGCATTTT. Amino acids: CASSMVSGALSNQPQHF. V and J are TRBV19 and TRBJ1-5; TRBD1 is a possible D gene (6 bases). Germline CDR1 is LNHDA and CDR2 is SQIVND (reference sequence). Trimming stripped 3 bases from V and 1 base from J, with 16 bases between. The CDR3 spans 17 residues.

This clone came up a few times. The rearrangement links TRBV6-5 to TRBJ2-2; D remains unclear. Germline V lookup: CDR1 MNHEY, CDR2 SVGAGI. This CDR3 region has 15 residues. The V and J ends lost 2 bases and 7 bases respectively, with 14 bases between them. CDR3 region: CASSYRPVPGGELFF. In nucleotides, the CDR3 is TGTGCCAGCAGTTACAGGCCCGTCCCGGGCGGGGAGCTGTTTTTT.

The rearrangement uses TRBV15 and TRBJ1-1, with 7 bases fitting TRBD1. The CDR3 has 17 amino acids. The germline V gene encodes CDR1 LNHNV and CDR2 YYDKDF (reference sequence). With 3 bases clipped from V and 0 bases from J, the junction kept 10 bases outside the gene matches. The CDR3 protein is CATSRADSGQMNTEAFF. CDR3 bases: TGTGCCACCAGCAGGGCGGATTCGGGACAGATGAACACTGAAGCTTTCTTT.

The chain links TRBV5-8 to TRBJ2-1; D is unclear. Trimming cost V 4 bases and J 4 bases, with 18 bases left between them. The CDR3 length is 16 residues. In germline, CDR1 is SGHTS, CDR2 YDEGEE. Written as DNA, the CDR3 is TGTGCCAGCAGCCCGGTTGAGGCAAAGCATTACAATGAGCAGTTCTTC. Translation gives CASSPVEAKHYNEQFF.